Listed here is a single T cell receptor beta chain. These data come from a study of T cells in localized non-small cell lung cancer. The J segment lost 7 bases and the V segment lost 3 bases, leaving 5 bases of the junction unmatched. CDR3 size: 14 residues. Germline CDR1 MDHEN, CDR2 SYDVKM. Assay: immunoSEQ multiplex PCR; the TCRdb copy retains only in-frame clones and omits some. The sample consists of about 3,300 clones, about 29% of them appearing once. Sequencing used normal lung tissue next to the tumor, obtained before any cancer treatment. The chain is built from TRBV28 and TRBJ2-2; 7 bases match TRBD1. The clonotype was recovered from a woman aged 35 to 69 with stage I lung adenocarcinoma. The chain's CDR3 is CASSLTGLNGELFF. CDR3 nucleotide sequence: TGTGCCAGCAGTTTGACAGGGCTTAACGGGGAGCTGTTTTTT.